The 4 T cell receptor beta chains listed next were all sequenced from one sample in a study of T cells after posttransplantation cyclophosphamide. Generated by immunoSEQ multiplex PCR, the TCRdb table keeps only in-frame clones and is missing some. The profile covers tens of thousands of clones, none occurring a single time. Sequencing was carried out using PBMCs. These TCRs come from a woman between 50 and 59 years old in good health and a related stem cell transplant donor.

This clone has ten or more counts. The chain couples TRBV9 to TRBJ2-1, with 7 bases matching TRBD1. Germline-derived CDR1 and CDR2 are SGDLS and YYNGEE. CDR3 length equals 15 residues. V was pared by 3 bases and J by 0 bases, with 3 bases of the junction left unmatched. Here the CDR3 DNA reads TGTGCCAGCAGCGGGGGACAGTCCTCCTACAATGAGCAGTTCTTC. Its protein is CASSGGQSSYNEQFF.

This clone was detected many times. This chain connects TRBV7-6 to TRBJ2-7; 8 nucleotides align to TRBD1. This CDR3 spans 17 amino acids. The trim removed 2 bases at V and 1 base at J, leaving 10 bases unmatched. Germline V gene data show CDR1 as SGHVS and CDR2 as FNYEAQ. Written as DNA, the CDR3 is TGTGCCAGCAGCTTACGACGGGAACAGGGGGGTTCCTACGAGCAGTACTTC. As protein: CASSLRREQGGSYEQYF. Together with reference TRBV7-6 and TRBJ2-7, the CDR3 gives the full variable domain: GAGVSQSPRYKVTKRGQDVALRCDPISGHVSLYWYRQALGQGPEFLTYFNYEAQQDKSGLPNDRFSAERPEGSISTLTIQRTEQRDSAMYRCASSLRREQGGSYEQYFGPGTRLTVT.

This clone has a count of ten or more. The CDR3 coding sequence is TGTGCCTGGAGTACCGGGACTAGCGTCTCAGATACGCAGTATTTT. Translation gives CAWSTGTSVSDTQYF. The genes are TRBV30 and TRBJ2-3; TRBD2 aligns across 10 bases. In germline, CDR1 is GTSNPN, CDR2 SVGIG (reference sequence). J gave up 4 bases and V 2 bases, and 6 bases lay outside the gene matches. The CDR3 runs 15 residues. The full variable domain, with the rest looked up from reference TRBV30 and TRBJ2-3, is SQTIHQWPATLVQPVGSPLSLECTVEGTSNPNLYWYRQAAGRGLQLLFYSVGIGQISSEVPQNLSASRPQDRQFILSSKKLLLSDSGFYLCAWSTGTSVSDTQYFGPGTRLTVL.

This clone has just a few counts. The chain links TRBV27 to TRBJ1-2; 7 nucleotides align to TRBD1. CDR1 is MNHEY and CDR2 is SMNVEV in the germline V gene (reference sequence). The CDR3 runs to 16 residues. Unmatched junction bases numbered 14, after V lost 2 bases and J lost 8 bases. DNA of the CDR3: TGTGCCAGCAGTTTACTGGGACAGAGACCATTTTCGGGCTACACCTTC. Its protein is CASSLLGQRPFSGYTF.